This T cell receptor (beta chain) was captured in a study of blood T cell repertoires in COVID-19. Whole-study context: Acute-phase and convalescent COVID-19 samples originated in the United States, Italy and Spain. T cells, B-cell-depleted T cells, or PBMCs supplied cDNA or gDNA.

The ends were cut back, 1 base at V and 6 bases at J, with 8 bases in the middle. Looked up from germline, CDR1 is SGHTA and CDR2 is FQGNSA. The CDR3 has 13 residues. In the original workflow: Cell counts per sample came from amplifying reference gene primers. Clones were sequenced by immunoSEQ multiplex PCR, and TCRdb holds only the in-frame ones, with some missing. V and J calls and clone size are those listed in that table; D and trimming were worked out from the DNA. Among approximately 200,000 clones listed, around 89% were seen once. This sequence originates from a woman between 25 and 40 years old with acute or convalescent COVID-19. Sequencing input: peripheral blood. The chain uses TRBV7-2 and TRBJ2-3, with TRBD2 as a possible D gene (5 bases). CDR3 in amino acids: CASSLGERDTQYF. CDR3 sequence (DNA): TGTGCCAGCAGCTTAGGAGAGCGGGATACGCAGTATTTT.